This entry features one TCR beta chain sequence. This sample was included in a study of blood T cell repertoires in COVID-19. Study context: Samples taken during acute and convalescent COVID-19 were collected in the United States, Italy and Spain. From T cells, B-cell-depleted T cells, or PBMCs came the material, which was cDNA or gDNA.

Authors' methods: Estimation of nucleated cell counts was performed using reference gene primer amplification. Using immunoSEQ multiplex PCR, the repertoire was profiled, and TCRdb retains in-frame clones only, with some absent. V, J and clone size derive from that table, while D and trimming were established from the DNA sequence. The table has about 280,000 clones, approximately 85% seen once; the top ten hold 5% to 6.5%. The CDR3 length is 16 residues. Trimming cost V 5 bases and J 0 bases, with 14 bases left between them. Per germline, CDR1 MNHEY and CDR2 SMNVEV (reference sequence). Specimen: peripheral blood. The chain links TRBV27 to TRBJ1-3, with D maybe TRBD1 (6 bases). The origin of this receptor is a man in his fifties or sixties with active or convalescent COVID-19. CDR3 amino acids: CASSPLGQGSGNTIYF. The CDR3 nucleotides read TGTGCCAGCAGTCCGCTGGGACAAGGCTCTGGAAACACCATATATTTT.